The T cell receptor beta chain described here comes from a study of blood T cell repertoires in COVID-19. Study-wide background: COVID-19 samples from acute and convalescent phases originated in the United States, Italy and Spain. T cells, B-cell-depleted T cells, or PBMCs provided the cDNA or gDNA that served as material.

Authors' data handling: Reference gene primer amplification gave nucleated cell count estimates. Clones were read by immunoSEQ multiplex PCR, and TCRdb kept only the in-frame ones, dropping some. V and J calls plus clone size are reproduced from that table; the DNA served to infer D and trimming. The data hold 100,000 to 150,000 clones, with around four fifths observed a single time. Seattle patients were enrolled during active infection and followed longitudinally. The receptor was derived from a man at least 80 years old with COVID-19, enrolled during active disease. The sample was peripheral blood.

CDR3 in DNA: TGTGCCATCAGTCAAAACAATCAGCCCCAGCATTTT. Protein: CAISQNNQPQHF. This chain uses TRBV10-3 with TRBJ1-5; D unclear. This CDR3 has 12 residues. Germline lookup yields CDR1 ENHRY and CDR2 SYGVKD. The germline V and J ends were trimmed by 5 bases and 3 bases, with 5 bases remaining between them.